This entry features one T cell receptor (beta chain) sequence. The sample originates from a study of cytomegalovirus exposure and HLA in healthy donors. V lost 7 bases, J lost 1 base, and 10 bases lay in between. This CDR3 has 12 amino acids. Germline CDR1 reads SQVTM; CDR2 reads ANQGSEA. The PCR ran on 60 Vbeta and 13 Jbeta primers. The method was immunoSEQ multiplex PCR; TCRdb's version includes in-frame clones alone and lacks a portion of them. The table records 200,000 to 250,000 clones, more than 75% of them present only once. The receptor comes from a human donor in good health. V and J are TRBV29-1 and TRBJ1-1; tentatively, D is TRBD1 (6 bases). The sample taken for sequencing was PBMCs. The CDR3 bases are TGCAGCGCCCTGGACAGGAACACTGAAGCTTTCTTT. It codes for CSALDRNTEAFF. Based on the CDR3 plus reference TRBV29-1 and TRBJ1-1, the full variable domain is SAVISQKPSRDICQRGTSLTIQCQVDSQVTMMFWYRQQPGQSLTLIATANQGSEATYESGFVIDKFPISRPNLTFSTLTVSNMSPEDSSIYLCSALDRNTEAFFGQGTRLTVV.